This is a list of T cell receptor beta chains from one sample in a study of T cell changes during pregnancy in multiple sclerosis. Sequencing was performed with immunoSEQ multiplex PCR; in TCRdb, only in-frame clones are kept and a portion is missing. There are 40,000 to 55,000 clones in the sample; about 90% occur only once, and approximately 1.6% lies in the top ten. The sample here was peripheral blood, taken in the first trimester of pregnancy. The receptors here all came from a female donor in good health, enrolled as a control in a pregnancy study. Both conserved end residues are part of each CDR3. Each record gives: J gene, clone size, CDR3 length, D gene, V gene, CDR3 DNA, CDR3 protein. A D gene is named only where the DNA matches it firmly. Expanded clones get a size class; other rows say once, few or many, or leave the size out.

TRBJ1-1 - 12 - TRBV7-8 TGTGCCAGCAGCTCGAAGGGGTCTGAAGCTTTCTTT CASSSKGSEAFF
TRBJ2-1 once 17 TRBD2 TRBV5-1 TGCGCCAGCAGCTTGGCCGCTAGCGGGGGGGCGCTAAATGAGCAGTTCTTC CASSLAASGGALNEQFF
TRBJ1-5 - 15 TRBD1 TRBV4-3 TGCGCCAGCAGCCAAGGGACAGGGACCTATCAGCCCCAGCATTTT CASSQGTGTYQPQHF
TRBJ2-2 - 16 TRBD2 TRBV5-1 TGCGCCAGCAGTTATGGACTAGCGGGACCCACCGGGGAGCTGTTTTTT CASSYGLAGPTGELFF
TRBJ1-5 - 15 - TRBV28 TGTGCCAGCAGTGCCGCCAGGGGCGGTAATCAGCCCCAGCATTTT CASSAARGGNQPQHF
TRBJ2-1 - 16 TRBD2 TRBV5-6 TGTGCCAGCAGCCCTATGCCGGGACTAGCTTCTTTAGAGCAGTTCTTC CASSPMPGLASLEQFF
TRBJ2-5 - 16 TRBD2 TRBV7-2 TGTGCCAGCAGCTTAGCTCTTGCGGGGGGGATGGAGACCCAGTACTTC CASSLALAGGMETQYF
TRBJ1-1 - 14 - TRBV15 TGTGCCACCAGCATTCCAGGAACAAACACTGAAGCTTTCTTT CATSIPGTNTEAFF
TRBJ2-5 - 15 TRBD2 TRBV10-2 TGCGCCAGCAGTACTAGCGGGGGGGCCCAAGAGACCCAGTACTTC CASSTSGGAQETQYF
TRBJ2-1 - 15 TRBD2 TRBV7-8 TGTGCCAGCAGCTTAGGTAGCGGGTCTTACAATGAGCAGTTCTTC CASSLGSGSYNEQFF
TRBJ2-7 - 15 TRBD2 TRBV5-4 TGTGCCAGCAGCTCTAGCGGGGGGGGGACCTACGAGCAGTACTTC CASSSSGGGTYEQYF
TRBJ2-5 - 15 - TRBV5-1 TGCGCCAGCAGCTTGCACGATGGAGGTAGAGAGACCCAGTACTTC CASSLHDGGRETQYF
TRBJ2-1 - 15 TRBD2 TRBV11-2 TGTGCCAGCAGCTTAGAGCCGGGGGGATACAATGAGCAGTTCTTC CASSLEPGGYNEQFF
TRBJ2-5 - 13 - TRBV7-9 TGTGCCAGCAGCCCAGGGAAACAAGAGACCCAGTACTTC CASSPGKQETQYF
TRBJ2-1 - 15 - TRBV5-1 TGCGCCAGCAGTGGCGGGGTTTCCATGACGGGGGAGCAGTTCTTC CASSGGVSMTGEQFF
TRBJ1-1 - 15 - TRBV7-9 TGTGCCAGCAGCTTAGCGTCTGGGGGCGAGAAGGAGGCTTTCTTT CASSLASGGEKEAFF
TRBJ2-7 - 14 - TRBV28 TGTGCCAGCAGTTTGCCAAGGGAGGCTGGCGAGCAGTACTTC CASSLPREAGEQYF
TRBJ2-2 - 14 TRBD1 TRBV4-3 TGCGCCAGCAGCCGGACAGGGGAGGCCGGGGAGCTGTTTTTT CASSRTGEAGELFF
TRBJ2-5 - 14 - TRBV29-1 TGCAGCTTCCGTGGGACACTTGGAGAAGAGACCCAGTACTTC CSFRGTLGEETQYF
TRBJ1-5 - 15 - TRBV19 TGTGCCAGTAGTGGACATCTGATAAGCAATCAGCCCCAGCATTTT CASSGHLISNQPQHF
TRBJ2-3 once 16 TRBD1 TRBV11-2 TGTGCCAGCAGCTTAGGGGACAGCATAAGCACAGATACGCAGTATTTT CASSLGDSISTDTQYF
TRBJ1-5 - 12 - TRBV2 TGTGCCAGCAGGGACACTAATCAGCCCCAGCATTTT CASRDTNQPQHF
TRBJ2-3 - 14 TRBD1 TRBV29-1 TGCAGCGTTGGAAGGGGACAGGGGGCGGTTACGCAGTATTTT CSVGRGQGAVTQYF
TRBJ1-4 once 15 - TRBV6-1 TGTGCCAGCAGGGGGACACCTACAACTAATGAAAAACTGTTTTTT CASRGTPTTNEKLFF
TRBJ1-2 - 15 TRBD1 TRBV5-1 TGCGCCAGCTCCCAGAAGGCAGGGGGCGCAAATGGCTACACCTTC CASSQKAGGANGYTF
TRBJ1-5 - 19 - TRBV28 TGTGCCAGCAGACCACCCCCAATTACAGGTCCGCCTTCGAATCAGCCCCAGCATTTT CASRPPPITGPPSNQPQHF